One and the same sample provided the 20 T cell receptor beta chains below, sequenced in a study of T cells in Graves' hyperthyroidism and ophthalmopathy. TCR beta CDR3 region amplification was performed from RNA transcripts. HTBI primers drove first-round RT-PCR of the TCR CDR3. TCRdb called the multiplex PCR reads again in MiXCR, with one record for every CDR3 protein. The data show about 840,000 distinct CDR3 sequences, 35% to 40% seen once. The specimen sequenced was blood. The source is a man between 18 and 35 years old with Graves' hyperthyroidism.

The rearrangement uses TRBV7-8 and TRBJ1-3, with D unclear. Germline V lookup: CDR1 SGHVS, CDR2 FQNEAQ. This CDR3 spans 13 amino acids. Trimming left V 3 bases short and J 8 bases short, with 11 bases between. The CDR3, as DNA: TGTGCCAGCAGCTTGAACGTGGGATACACCATATATTTT. Residues: CASSLNVGYTIYF.

This sequence joins TRBV9 and TRBJ2-7, with D tentatively TRBD1 (5 bases). Germline CDR1 is SGDLS and CDR2 is YYNGEE. V lost 4 bases and J 2 bases, leaving 16 bases between the germline ends. The CDR3 is made up of 15 amino acids. The CDR3 bases are TGTGCCAGCAGCTGGGGCCCTGAACGACCCTACGAGCAGTACTTC. It specifies CASSWGPERPYEQYF.

The genes are TRBV5-1 and TRBJ1-1, with D maybe TRBD1 (5 bases). Per germline, CDR1 SGHRS and CDR2 YFSETQ. This CDR3 region has 16 residues. The ends were cut back, 3 bases at V and 0 bases at J, with 15 bases in the middle. For the CDR3, the DNA is TGCGCCAGCAGCTCGGATGTGGGGGAGATGAACACTGAAGCTTTCTTT. This translates into CASSSDVGEMNTEAFF.

This clonotype appeared a few times. V and J are TRBV5-1 and TRBJ1-1, with D unclear. Trimming removed 4 bases at V and 6 bases at J, with 19 bases between. The CDR3 loop spans 15 amino acids. Germline V gene lookup returns CDR1 SGHRS and CDR2 YFSETQ. CDR3 sequence reads: CASSLDGGRKAEAFF. CDR3 nucleotides: TGCGCCAGCAGCCTAGACGGCGGGCGCAAGGCTGAAGCTTTCTTT.

The chain recombines TRBV5-1 with TRBJ2-7, with D possibly being TRBD1 (5 bases). With 9 bases removed from V and 3 bases from J, the gap between germline ends came to 13 bases. Germline CDR1 SGHRS, CDR2 YFSETQ. The CDR3 runs to 12 residues. The CDR3 bases are TGCGCCATCCACAGGTGCCTCTACGAGCAGTACTTC. Translation: CAIHRCLYEQYF. Based on the CDR3 plus reference TRBV5-1 and TRBJ2-7, the full variable domain is KAGVTQTPRYLIKTRGQQVTLSCSPISGHRSVSWYQQTPGQGLQFLFEYFSETQRNKGNFPGRFSGRQFSNSRSEMNVSTLELGDSALYLCAIHRCLYEQYFGPGTRLTVT.

This clonotype was detected a few times. The gene calls are TRBV7-3 and TRBJ2-5, with TRBD2 identical over 13 bases. V shed 2 bases, J shed 5 bases, and the junction held 11 bases outside the gene matches. Germline lookup yields CDR1 SGHTA and CDR2 FQGTGA. The CDR3 covers 18 residues. CDR3 nucleotides: TGTGCCAGCAGCTTAGTTGCGAGGACTAGCGGGGGACAGGAGACCCAGTACTTC. This translates into CASSLVARTSGGQETQYF.

The V and J genes are TRBV12-3 or TRBV12-4 and TRBJ1-2, with unresolved D. CDR3 size: 13 residues. With 9 bases removed from V and 5 bases from J, the gap between germline ends came to 16 bases. CDR3 protein: CASSDAGGYGYTF. The CDR3 DNA sequence: TGTGCCAGTTCAGACGCAGGAGGATATGGCTACACCTTC.

This chain joins TRBV7-2 and TRBJ2-5; D perhaps matches TRBD2 (5 bases). V dropped 1 base and J dropped 1 base, with 10 bases sitting between them. Germline V gene lookup returns CDR1 SGHTA and CDR2 FQGNSA. This CDR3 contains 15 residues. DNA for the CDR3: TGTGCCAGCAGCTTAGGTTCGGGAATCCAAGAGACCCAGTACTTC. It is translated as CASSLGSGIQETQYF.

The chain carries TRBV29-1 and TRBJ1-4, with TRBD1 matching 7 bases. CDR3 size: 13 residues. V was clipped by 7 bases and J by 8 bases; unmatched bases: 10. The germline V gene encodes CDR1 SQVTM and CDR2 ANQGSEA. In nucleotides, the CDR3 is TGCAGCGCGTCCGGGACAGCGGCGGAAAAACTGTTTTTT. It encodes CSASGTAAEKLFF.

The chain employs TRBV6-5 and TRBJ2-7; weak D call: TRBD2 (5 bases). Germline values: CDR1 MNHEY, CDR2 SVGAGI. CDR3 length: 15 residues. V lost 2 bases and J lost 2, with 13 bases in between. The CDR3 DNA reads TGTGCCAGCAGTTACGAAAGGACTGCCCCCTACGAGCAGTACTTC. As protein: CASSYERTAPYEQYF.

This clonotype was detected only a few times. The chain couples TRBV11-2 to TRBJ1-4; no clear D. Germline V CDR1 and CDR2: SGHAT, FQNNGV. The V end was cut by 1 base, the J end by 7 bases, with 10 bases between. The CDR3 runs to 14 residues. This chain's CDR3 is CASSLVPVGEKLFF. The CDR3 DNA is TGTGCCAGCAGCTTAGTACCCGTTGGTGAAAAACTGTTTTTT. Full variable domain (outside the CDR3, taken from reference TRBV11-2 and TRBJ1-4): EAGVAQSPRYKIIEKRQSVAFWCNPISGHATLYWYQQILGQGPKLLIQFQNNGVVDDSQLPKDRFSAERLKGVDSTLKIQPAKLEDSAVYLCASSLVPVGEKLFFGSGTQLSVL.

This clonotype was counted many times. The chain has TRBV10-3 and TRBJ2-2; D is possibly TRBD1 or TRBD2 (6 bases each). V was pared by 8 bases and J by 5 bases, with 12 bases between. CDR1 ENHRY and CDR2 SYGVKD come from the germline V gene. This CDR3 has 13 residues. CDR3 sequence reads: CAIARGATGELFF. DNA of the CDR3: TGTGCCATCGCTAGGGGGGCAACCGGGGAGCTGTTTTTT.

This clonotype was detected only a few times. The chain carries TRBV5-4 and TRBJ1-2; 8 bases are a match to TRBD1. V gave up 5 bases and J gave up 10 bases; unmatched junction bases: 10. Germline values: CDR1 SGHNT, CDR2 YYREEE (reference sequence). This CDR3 is 13 amino acids long. The CDR3 spells CASSSRDRQDYTF. CDR3 coding DNA: TGTGCCAGCAGTTCCCGGGACAGGCAAGACTACACCTTC.

In regard to this clonotype: A much larger clone differs by one base, so this may be a read error. This chain uses TRBV2 with TRBJ1-2; TRBD1 matches at 11 bases. V trimming: 8 bases; J trimming: 3 bases; junction bases outside the gene matches: 11. The germline V gene encodes CDR1 SNHLY and CDR2 FYNNEI. This CDR3 comprises 16 residues. CDR3 amino acids: CASGPRAGQGDYGYTF. The CDR3 bases are TGTGCCAGCGGCCCAAGAGCGGGACAGGGGGACTATGGCTACACCTTC. Based on the CDR3 plus reference TRBV2 and TRBJ1-2, the full variable domain is EPEVTQTPSHQVTQMGQEVILRCVPISNHLYFYWYRQILGQKVEFLVSFYNNEISEKSEIFDDQFSVERPDGSNFTLKIRSTKLEDSAMYFCASGPRAGQGDYGYTFGSGTRLTVV.

In regard to this clonotype: Given a much more abundant clone one base away, this may be a read error. The chain combines TRBV2 with TRBJ2-7, with unresolved D. CDR3 size: 13 residues. From germline, CDR1 is SNHLY and CDR2 FYNNEI. CDR3 loop: CGSSEGDGQVQYF. CDR3 DNA: TGTGGCAGCAGTGAAGGAGACGGGCAGGTCCAGTACTTC.

To note about this clonotype: The junction shows a germline mismatch at one end, possibly a read error. V usage is TRBV25-1 and J usage is TRBJ1-2, with TRBD1 matching 8 bases. The germline gives CDR1 MGHDK, CDR2 SYGVNS. The CDR3 totals 17 residues. CDR3 nucleotide sequence: TGTGCCAGCGGTGGGTGGGGGGGACAGGCTGGTTCCTATGGCCACACCTTC. Encoded protein: CASGGWGGQAGSYGHTF.

The sample holds many counts of this clonotype. The chain uses TRBV7-2 and TRBJ1-1, with TRBD1 identical over 10 bases. Germline trimming cut 5 bases from V and 6 bases from J; bases unmatched to any gene: 9. The CDR3 has 15 residues. Germline CDR1 is SGHTA and CDR2 is FQGNSA. CDR3 sequence: CASSARTGGTAEAFF. As DNA, the CDR3 is TGTGCCAGCAGCGCACGGACAGGGGGTACCGCTGAAGCTTTCTTT.

This clonotype was recorded a few times. The CDR3 sequence is CASKDNSNQPQHF. CDR3 DNA: TGTGCCAGCAAAGACAACAGCAATCAGCCCCAGCATTTT. The genes are TRBV6-5 and TRBJ1-5; D gene ambiguous. There are 13 residues in the CDR3. Germline CDR1 reads MNHEY; CDR2 reads SVGAGI. The V gene lost 7 bases and the J gene lost 1 base, with 8 bases spanning the gap.

This clonotype was observed many times. The chain links TRBV20-1 to TRBJ2-7, with 9 nucleotides matching TRBD1. CDR1 and CDR2 (germline): DFQATT, SNEGSKA (reference sequence). The length of the CDR3 is 13 residues. J gave up 3 bases and V 5 bases, and 5 bases lay outside the gene matches. CDR3 sequence reads: CSAPRDRVYEQYF. CDR3 coding DNA: TGCAGTGCTCCCCGGGACAGGGTCTACGAGCAGTACTTC.

V gene TRBV5-5 combines with J gene TRBJ2-7; D gene uncertain. Germline V gene data show CDR1 as SGHKS and CDR2 as YYEKEE (reference sequence). V lost 9 bases and J 2 bases, leaving 18 bases between the germline ends. The CDR3 consists of 14 residues. The CDR3 region is CATHREPTTYEQYF. CDR3 in DNA: TGTGCCACTCATAGAGAGCCTACCACCTACGAGCAGTACTTC.